These 20 T cell receptor beta chains originate from one sample sequenced in a study of blood T cell repertoires in COVID-19. Libraries were prepared by immunoSEQ multiplex PCR; TCRdb keeps only in-frame clonotypes and omits some of them. The sample yields 27,000 or so clones, about four fifths seen once. What was sequenced was peripheral blood. These receptors originate from a man in his 70s with acute or convalescent COVID-19.

The chain has TRBV27 and TRBJ1-3; 10 bases align to TRBD1. CDR1 is MNHEY, CDR2 SMNVEV, per germline (reference sequence). V gave up 3 bases and J gave up 4 bases; unmatched junction bases: 12. The CDR3 length is 18 residues. Here the CDR3 reads CASSFDRGPFLGGNTIYF. The DNA of the CDR3 is TGTGCCAGCAGTTTTGACAGGGGGCCTTTCTTGGGGGGAAACACCATATATTTT.

The chain carries TRBV3-1 (or the pseudogene TRBV3-2) and TRBJ1-5; possibly TRBD1 for D (5 bases). Trimming shortened V by 2 bases and J by 8 bases, and 16 bases separated the two germline ends. CDR3 length: 15 amino acids. Germline V gives CDR1 LGHDT, CDR2 YNNKEL (reference sequence). CDR3 protein: CASSQYYGTDEPQHF. As DNA, the CDR3 is TGTGCCAGCAGCCAATACTATGGGACTGACGAGCCCCAGCATTTT.

In its sample, this clone was seen once. The rearrangement links TRBV2 to TRBJ1-1; D uncertain. Trimming removed 9 bases from V and 5 bases from J, with 16 bases in between. Looked up from germline, CDR1 is SNHLY and CDR2 is FYNNEI. This CDR3 has 13 residues. The CDR3 sequence is CARRIATGTEAFF. The CDR3 DNA reads TGTGCCAGACGTATCGCAACGGGGACTGAAGCTTTCTTT.

This clone appeared once. The rearrangement joins TRBV27 to TRBJ2-7, with 7 bases matching TRBD1. V lost 0 bases, J lost 0 bases, and 5 bases stayed unmatched. Germline loops: CDR1 MNHEY, CDR2 SMNVEV (reference sequence). The CDR3 consists of 16 residues. The DNA for the CDR3 is TGTGCCAGCAGTTTATCGATAGGACAGGCCTCCTACGAGCAGTACTTC. Its translation is CASSLSIGQASYEQYF.

The CDR3 sequence is CASSRGDRFYEQYF. DNA for the CDR3: TGTGCCAGCAGCCGAGGGGACAGATTCTACGAGCAGTACTTC. V is TRBV9 and J is TRBJ2-7; 7 bases fit TRBD1. The CDR3 is made up of 14 amino acids. The germline gives CDR1 SGDLS, CDR2 YYNGEE. After removal of 4 bases from V and 3 bases from J, the junction contained 7 bases not matched to a gene.

This clone was detected ten times or more. This chain connects TRBV9 to TRBJ1-4; tentative D call: TRBD1 (6 bases). The CDR3 contains 15 residues. Germline V gene lookup returns CDR1 SGDLS and CDR2 YYNGEE. V was pared by 4 bases and J by 5 bases, with 15 bases between. CDR3 residues: CASSLKGGPNEKLFF. The CDR3 DNA is TGTGCCAGCAGCCTCAAAGGGGGTCCGAATGAAAAACTGTTTTTT.

This chain uses TRBV30 with TRBJ2-4; TRBD2 matches 10 bases. The CDR3 sequence is 18 residues long. Germline trimming cut 0 bases from V and 2 bases from J; bases unmatched to any gene: 10. CDR1 is GTSNPN and CDR2 is SVGIG in the germline V gene (reference sequence). The CDR3 is CAWSVPRLAGATKNIQYF. Written as DNA, the CDR3 is TGTGCCTGGAGTGTACCGAGGCTAGCGGGAGCAACCAAAAACATTCAGTACTTC. Combining the CDR3 with reference TRBV30 and TRBJ2-4 gives the whole variable domain SQTIHQWPATLVQPVGSPLSLECTVEGTSNPNLYWYRQAAGRGLQLLFYSVGIGQISSEVPQNLSASRPQDRQFILSSKKLLLSDSGFYLCAWSVPRLAGATKNIQYFGAGTRLSVL.

This clone showed up just once. This chain connects TRBV19 to TRBJ1-4; D remains unclear. Trimming pared 4 bases from V and 1 base from J, leaving 10 bases between. Germline V gene sequence: CDR1 LNHDA, CDR2 SQIVND (reference sequence). This CDR3 spans 15 amino acids. For the CDR3, the DNA is TGTGCCAGTAGTAAAGACGGAGGAACTAATGAAAAACTGTTTTTT. Its protein is CASSKDGGTNEKLFF.

This clone was detected only once. The genes are TRBV6-2 or TRBV6-3 and TRBJ2-7, with 9 bases lining up with TRBD2. The CDR3 totals 15 residues. After removal of 6 bases from V and 1 base from J, the junction contained 7 bases not matched to a gene. The germline CDR1 and CDR2 sequences are MNHEY and SVGEGT. The CDR3 region has the DNA TGTGCCAGCAGCCCCCTAGCGGGGATTTCCTACGAGCAGTACTTC. This encodes CASSPLAGISYEQYF.

V and J are TRBV19 and TRBJ2-7, with TRBD1 matching 9 bases. The CDR3 contains 14 residues. CDR1 and CDR2 (germline): LNHDA, SQIVND (reference sequence). V gave up 5 bases and J gave up 3 bases; unmatched junction bases: 5. The CDR3 region has the DNA TGTGCCAGTAGTGCTAGACAGGGGGACTACGAGCAGTACTTC. Translated, it gives CASSARQGDYEQYF.

J is TRBJ2-3 and V is TRBV5-1; 9 bases fit TRBD2. The V gene's germline CDR1 is SGHRS and CDR2 YFSETQ. CDR3 length equals 15 residues. V shed 4 bases and J 6 bases; nucleotides not matched to a gene: 9. In nucleotides, the CDR3 is TGCGCCAGCAGCCTTGGTAGCGGGGGTGGGGATACGCAGTATTTT. Residues: CASSLGSGGGDTQYF.

This CDR3 is CASSHTAGETTDTQYF. The CDR3, as DNA: TGTGCCAGCAGCCATACGGCGGGGGAGACCACAGATACGCAGTATTTT. The rearrangement uses TRBV4-2 and TRBJ2-3, with 7 bases lining up with TRBD2. This CDR3 contains 16 residues. The V gene's germline CDR1 is LGHNA and CDR2 YNFKEQ. V trimming: 3 bases; J trimming: 2 bases; junction bases outside the gene matches: 8.

The genes are TRBV5-4 and TRBJ1-1; 12 bases are shared with TRBD1. This CDR3 is 17 amino acids long. CDR1 and CDR2 from the germline V gene are SGHNT and YYREEE (reference sequence). V gave up 4 bases and J gave up 4 bases; unmatched junction bases: 11. The CDR3 loop reads CASSPGQGAIRTTEAFF. The CDR3 region has the DNA TGTGCCAGCAGCCCGGGACAGGGGGCGATCCGAACCACTGAAGCTTTCTTT.

The rearrangement links TRBV27 to TRBJ2-3; 7 nucleotides agree with TRBD1. CDR1 and CDR2 (germline): MNHEY, SMNVEV (reference sequence). V was clipped by 5 bases and J by 1 base; unmatched bases: 6. The CDR3 length is 15 residues. The CDR3 loop reads CASSVWGQRTDTQYF. As DNA, the CDR3 is TGTGCCAGCAGTGTCTGGGGACAGCGCACAGATACGCAGTATTTT.

The gene calls are TRBV19 and TRBJ2-1; D perhaps matches TRBD2 (6 bases). Germline V gene sequence: CDR1 LNHDA, CDR2 SQIVND (reference sequence). The CDR3 runs to 16 residues. V lost 5 bases to trimming and J lost 6 bases, with 20 bases between them. Written as DNA, the CDR3 is TGTGCCAGTAGTTCCCGAGCTTTTCTCGGGAGCAATGAGCAGTTCTTC. It is translated as CASSSRAFLGSNEQFF.

This clone has only a few counts. The gene calls are TRBV3-1 (or the pseudogene TRBV3-2) and TRBJ1-2, with D uncertain. The germline V gene has CDR1 LGHDT and CDR2 YNNKEL (reference sequence). V was clipped by 0 bases and J by 4 bases, with 9 bases between them. CDR3 length: 14 amino acids. The CDR3 coding sequence is TGTGCCAGCAGCCAAGATAACGGAGCCTATGGCTACACCTTC. Its protein product is CASSQDNGAYGYTF.

This chain connects TRBV3-1 (or the pseudogene TRBV3-2) to TRBJ2-7; perhaps TRBD1 as D (5 bases). The V gene's germline CDR1 is LGHDT and CDR2 YNNKEL (reference sequence). Trimming shortened V by 4 bases and J by 0 bases, and 10 bases separated the two germline ends. The CDR3 is 14 amino acids. In DNA form, the CDR3 reads TGTGCCAGCAGCCCTACAGGTAACTCCTACGAGCAGTACTTC. This codes for CASSPTGNSYEQYF.

This chain uses TRBV11-3 with TRBJ2-7; TRBD1 might be the D (5 bases). Germline loops: CDR1 SGHNT, CDR2 YENEEA. Deletions cut 1 base from V and 1 base from J, with 8 bases between. This CDR3 contains 14 residues. Here the CDR3 DNA reads TGTGCCAGCAGCTTAGGGGGCAGTTCCTACGAGCAGTACTTC. Its protein is CASSLGGSSYEQYF.

J is TRBJ1-1 and V is TRBV30; 12 bases agree with TRBD1. Germline assignment: CDR1 GTSNPN and CDR2 SVGIG (reference sequence). V dropped 0 bases and J dropped 4; count of bases not matched to a gene: 9. The CDR3 contains 17 residues. The CDR3 here is CAWSVPLPGQGATEAFF. The CDR3, as DNA: TGTGCCTGGAGTGTACCCCTCCCGGGACAGGGGGCCACTGAAGCTTTCTTT.

Here the CDR3 DNA reads TGCAGCGTTGTTTGGGGGGCCACAGGGGTCTATGGCTACACCTTC. Protein sequence: CSVVWGATGVYGYTF. The chain has TRBV29-1 and TRBJ1-2; 7 bases are a match to TRBD1. Germline loops: CDR1 SQVTM, CDR2 ANQGSEA. The V segment lost 4 bases and the J segment 4 bases; nucleotides outside the gene matches: 12. This CDR3 is 15 amino acids long.